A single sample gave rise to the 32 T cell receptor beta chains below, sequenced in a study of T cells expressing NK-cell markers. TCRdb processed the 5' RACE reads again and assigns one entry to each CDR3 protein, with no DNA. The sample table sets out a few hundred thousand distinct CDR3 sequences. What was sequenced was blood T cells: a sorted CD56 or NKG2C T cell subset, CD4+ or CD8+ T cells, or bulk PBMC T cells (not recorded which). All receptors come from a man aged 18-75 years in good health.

The CDR3 sequence: CASSESELAENTGELFF. This chain links TRBV10-1 with TRBJ2-2; TCRdb's D call of TRBD2 is untestable without DNA. The CDR3 runs 17 residues. Per the germline V gene, CDR1 is WNHNN and CDR2 is SYGVQD (reference sequence).

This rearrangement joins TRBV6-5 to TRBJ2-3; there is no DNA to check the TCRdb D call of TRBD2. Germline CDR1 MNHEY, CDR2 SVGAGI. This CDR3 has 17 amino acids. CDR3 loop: CASSYSGTSGGLDTQYF.

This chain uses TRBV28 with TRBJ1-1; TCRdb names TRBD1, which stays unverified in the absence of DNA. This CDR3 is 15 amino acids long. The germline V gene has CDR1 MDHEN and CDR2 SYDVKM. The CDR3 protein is CASSPLRGRNTEAFF.

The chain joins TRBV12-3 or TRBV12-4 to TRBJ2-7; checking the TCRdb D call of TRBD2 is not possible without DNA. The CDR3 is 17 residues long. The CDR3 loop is CASRPTKRTSGTHEQYF.

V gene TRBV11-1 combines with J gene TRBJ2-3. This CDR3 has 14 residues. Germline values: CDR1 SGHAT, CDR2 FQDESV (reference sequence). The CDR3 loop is CASSLVNEADTQYF.

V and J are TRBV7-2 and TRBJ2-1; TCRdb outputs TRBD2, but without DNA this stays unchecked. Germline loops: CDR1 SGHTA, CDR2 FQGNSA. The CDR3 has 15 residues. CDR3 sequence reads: CASSRTSTSFHEQFF.

The CDR3 region is CASSKRTGDYEQYF. The chain uses TRBV18 and TRBJ2-7; TCRdb reports TRBD1, a call that lacks DNA to check it against. CDR3 length: 14 residues. Germline CDR1 is KGHSH and CDR2 is LQKENI.

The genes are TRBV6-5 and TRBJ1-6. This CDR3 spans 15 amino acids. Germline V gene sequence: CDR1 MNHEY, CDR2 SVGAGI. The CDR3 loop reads CASSYSARNNSPLHF.

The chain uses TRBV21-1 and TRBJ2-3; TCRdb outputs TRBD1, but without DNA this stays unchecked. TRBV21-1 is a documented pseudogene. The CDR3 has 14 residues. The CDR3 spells CASRRDTGTDTQYF.

The CDR3 sequence: CATSRKAGGASGANVLTF. This chain uses TRBV15 with TRBJ2-6; TCRdb's assignment of TRBD1 cannot be checked, as there is no DNA. The CDR3 contains 18 residues. Germline CDR1 is LNHNV and CDR2 is YYDKDF (reference sequence).

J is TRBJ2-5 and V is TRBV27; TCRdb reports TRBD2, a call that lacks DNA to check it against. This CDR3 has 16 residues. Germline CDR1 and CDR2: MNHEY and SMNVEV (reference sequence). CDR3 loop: CASRPVAGDLKETQYF.

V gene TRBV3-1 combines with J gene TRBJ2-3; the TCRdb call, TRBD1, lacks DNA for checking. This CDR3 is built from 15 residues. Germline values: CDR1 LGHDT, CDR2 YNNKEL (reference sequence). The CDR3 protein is CASSQGRGPLATQYF.

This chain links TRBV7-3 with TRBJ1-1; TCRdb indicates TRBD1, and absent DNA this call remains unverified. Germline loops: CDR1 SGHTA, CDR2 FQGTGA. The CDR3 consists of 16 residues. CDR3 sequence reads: CASSPQGPGMNTEAFF.

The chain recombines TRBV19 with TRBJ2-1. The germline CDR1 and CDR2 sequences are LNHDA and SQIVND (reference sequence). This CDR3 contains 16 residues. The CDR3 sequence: CASSIGMVGSYNEQFF.

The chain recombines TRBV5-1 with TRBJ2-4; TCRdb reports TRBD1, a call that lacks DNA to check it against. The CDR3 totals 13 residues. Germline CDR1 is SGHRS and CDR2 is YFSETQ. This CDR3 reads CASSGDRGNIQYF.

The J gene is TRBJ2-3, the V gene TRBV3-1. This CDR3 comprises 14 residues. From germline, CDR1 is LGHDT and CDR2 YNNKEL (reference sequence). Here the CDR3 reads CASTRDVRTDTQYF.

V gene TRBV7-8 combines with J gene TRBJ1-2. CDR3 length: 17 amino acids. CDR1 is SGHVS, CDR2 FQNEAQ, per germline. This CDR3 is CASSRTVGPRSNYGYTF.

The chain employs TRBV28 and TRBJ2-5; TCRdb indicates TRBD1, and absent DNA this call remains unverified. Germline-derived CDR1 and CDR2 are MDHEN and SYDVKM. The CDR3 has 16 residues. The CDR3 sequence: CASSLGGQVSQETQYF.

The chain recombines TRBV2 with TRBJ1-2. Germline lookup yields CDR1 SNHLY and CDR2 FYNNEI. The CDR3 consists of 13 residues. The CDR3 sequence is CASPRADDYGYTF.

CDR3 amino acids: CASSWGSGSYEQYF. V is TRBV27 and J is TRBJ2-7. Germline V gene data show CDR1 as MNHEY and CDR2 as SMNVEV (reference sequence). The CDR3 sequence is 14 residues long.

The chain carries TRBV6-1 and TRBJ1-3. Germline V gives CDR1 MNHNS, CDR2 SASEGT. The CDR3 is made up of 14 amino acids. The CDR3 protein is CASSPGRGGNTIYF.

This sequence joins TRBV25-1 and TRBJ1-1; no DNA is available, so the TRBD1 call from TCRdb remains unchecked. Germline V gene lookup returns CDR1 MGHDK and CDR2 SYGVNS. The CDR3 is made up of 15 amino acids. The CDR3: CASSAEGTGNTEAFF.

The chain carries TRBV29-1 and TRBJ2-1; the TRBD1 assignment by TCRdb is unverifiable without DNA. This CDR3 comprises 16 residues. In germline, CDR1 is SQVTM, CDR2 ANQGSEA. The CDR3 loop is CSGSIGGKKPYNEQFF.

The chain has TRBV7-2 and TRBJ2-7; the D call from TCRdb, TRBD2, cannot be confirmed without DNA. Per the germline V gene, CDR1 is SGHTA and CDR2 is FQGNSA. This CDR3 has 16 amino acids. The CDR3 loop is CASSVGLAGGNYEQYF.

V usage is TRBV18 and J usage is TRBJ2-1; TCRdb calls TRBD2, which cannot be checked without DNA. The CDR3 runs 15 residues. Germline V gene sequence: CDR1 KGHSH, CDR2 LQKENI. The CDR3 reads CASSGLTSGRNEQFF.

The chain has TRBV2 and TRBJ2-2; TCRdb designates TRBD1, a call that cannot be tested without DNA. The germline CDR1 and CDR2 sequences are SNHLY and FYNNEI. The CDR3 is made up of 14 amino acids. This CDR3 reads CASSRDHKIGELFF.

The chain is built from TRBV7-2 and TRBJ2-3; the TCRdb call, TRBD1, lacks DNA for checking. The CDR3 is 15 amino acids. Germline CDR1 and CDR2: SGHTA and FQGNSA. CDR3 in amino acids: CASNLKGWGPHTQYF.

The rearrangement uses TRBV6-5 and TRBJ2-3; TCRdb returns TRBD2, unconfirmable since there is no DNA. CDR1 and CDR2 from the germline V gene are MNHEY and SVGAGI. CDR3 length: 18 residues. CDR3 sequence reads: CASNYGPLSGLGTDTQYF.

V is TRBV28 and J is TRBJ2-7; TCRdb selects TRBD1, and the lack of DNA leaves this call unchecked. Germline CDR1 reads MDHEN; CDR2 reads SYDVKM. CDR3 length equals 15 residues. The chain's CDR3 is CASSLWADSSYEQYF.

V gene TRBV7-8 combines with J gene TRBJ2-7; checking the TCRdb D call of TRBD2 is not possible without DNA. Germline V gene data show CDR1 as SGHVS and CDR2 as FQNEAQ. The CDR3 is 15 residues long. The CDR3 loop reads CASRKAGGSSYEQYF.

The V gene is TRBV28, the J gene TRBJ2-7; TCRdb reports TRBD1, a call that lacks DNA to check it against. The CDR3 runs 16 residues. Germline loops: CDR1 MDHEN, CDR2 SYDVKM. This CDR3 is CATTRKFRTGQYEQYF.

The CDR3 region is CASSQLDRGGSPLHF. The J gene is TRBJ1-6, the V gene TRBV5-1; TCRdb calls TRBD1, which cannot be checked without DNA. CDR3 length: 15 amino acids. Looked up from germline, CDR1 is SGHRS and CDR2 is YFSETQ.